The sequence of this T cell receptor (beta chain) was determined in a study of blood T cell repertoires in COVID-19. About the research overall: Acute and convalescent COVID-19 specimens originated in the United States, Italy and Spain. Nucleic acid was either cDNA or gDNA, and it came from T cells, B-cell-depleted T cells, or PBMCs.

Only in-frame clones appear in the TCRdb table, and some are missing; sequencing was by immunoSEQ multiplex PCR. The profile shows 100,000 to 150,000 clones, approximately 74% of them singletons. Deletions cut 5 bases from V and 0 bases from J, with 13 bases between. CDR1 is SGHTA, CDR2 FQGTGA, per germline. The CDR3 consists of 16 residues. The V call is TRBV7-3, the J call TRBJ2-2; no clear D gene. The receptor's source is an elderly man with COVID-19, enrolled during active disease. Sequencing used peripheral blood. The CDR3 region is CASSPYTQTNTGELFF. Written as DNA, the CDR3 is TGTGCCAGCAGCCCCTATACTCAAACGAACACCGGGGAGCTGTTTTTT. The full variable domain, completed using reference TRBV7-3 and TRBJ2-2, is GAGVSQTPSNKVTEKGKYVELRCDPISGHTALYWYRQSLGQGPEFLIYFQGTGAADDSGLPNDRFFAVRPEGSVSTLKIQRTERGDSAVYLCASSPYTQTNTGELFFGEGSRLTVL.